These 14 T cell receptor beta chains were sequenced from one sample in a study of vaccination effects on CD4 cells after COVID-19. Having been cultured for ten to eleven days, the cells underwent CD4+ T cell isolation. These receptors have no identified antigens. Sequencing used immunoSEQ multiplex PCR; TCRdb keeps in-frame clones, though not all of them. The repertoire holds about 39,000 clones, about 80% seen once, with roughly 3% in the top ten. The sample here was CD4+ T cells from PBMCs cultured without peptide, taken before COVID-19 vaccination. The origin of the receptors is a human donor who received a COVID-19 vaccine.

V gene TRBV15 combines with J gene TRBJ2-3, with 7 bases matching TRBD2. The CDR3 totals 21 residues. J gave up 1 base and V 1 base, and 20 bases lay outside the gene matches. Germline V lookup: CDR1 LNHNV, CDR2 YYDKDF (reference sequence). The CDR3 DNA reads TGTGCCACCAGCAGAGTCCGCGGGAGTCCAGGACGCCCCCGAGGCACAGATACGCAGTATTTT. This sequence encodes CATSRVRGSPGRPRGTDTQYF.

This clone was seen more than once but under ten times. V usage is TRBV6-5 and J usage is TRBJ2-7, with D hard to call. Germline CDR1 MNHEY, CDR2 SVGAGI. V lost 8 bases and J lost 2, with 7 bases in between. The CDR3 covers 11 residues. The CDR3 coding sequence is TGTGCCAGCGGTACGGCCTACGAGCAGTACGTC. Encoded protein: CASGTAYEQYV.

This clone appeared a single time. The J gene is TRBJ1-2, the V gene TRBV5-6, with a weak D call TRBD1 (6 bases). The germline gives CDR1 SGHDT, CDR2 YYEEEE. CDR3 length equals 15 residues. Trimming stripped 2 bases from V and 1 base from J, with 12 bases between. CDR3 coding DNA: TGTGCCAGCAGCTTCCGACAGGATTTTAACTATGGCTACACCTTC. This gives the protein CASSFRQDFNYGYTF.

The chain employs TRBV3-1 (or the pseudogene TRBV3-2) and TRBJ2-7; 14 bases match TRBD2. After removal of 3 bases from V and 9 bases from J, the junction contained 1 base not matched to a gene. The CDR3 spans 13 residues. Germline CDR1 reads LGHDT; CDR2 reads YNNKEL (reference sequence). Here the CDR3 reads CASSQGLAGVQYV. The CDR3 DNA reads as TGTGCCAGCAGCCAGGGACTAGCGGGGGTGCAGTACGTC.

The chain has TRBV19 and TRBJ1-1; tentatively, D is TRBD1 (5 bases). Germline CDR1 and CDR2: LNHDA and SQIVND (reference sequence). Trimming removed 3 bases at V and 8 bases at J, with 10 bases between. This CDR3 comprises 12 residues. CDR3 DNA: TGTGCCAGTAGTATCCGGGGCAGGGAAGCTTTCTTT. The encoded protein is CASSIRGREAFF. The entire variable domain, with the rest obtained from reference TRBV19 and TRBJ1-1, is as follows: DGGITQSPKYLFRKEGQNVTLSCEQNLNHDAMYWYRQDPGQGLRLIYYSQIVNDFQKGDIAEGYSVSREKKESFPLTVTSAQKNPTAFYLCASSIRGREAFFGQGTRLTVV.

The CDR3 region has the DNA TGTGCCAGTAGTGACAGGGGGGGGGAGACCCAGTACTTC. Its protein is CASSDRGGETQYF. The J gene is TRBJ2-5, the V gene TRBV19, with TRBD1 matching over 9 bases. Germline CDR1 is LNHDA and CDR2 is SQIVND (reference sequence). The V gene end was trimmed by 5 bases and the J gene end by 5 bases; junction bases not matched to a gene: 3. The CDR3 has 13 amino acids.

This clone has a handful of counts. This chain links TRBV15 with TRBJ1-5; 9 nucleotides line up with TRBD1. Losses at the gene ends were 1 base for V and 5 bases for J; bases not matched to a gene: 12. CDR1 LNHNV and CDR2 YYDKDF come from the germline V gene (reference sequence). The CDR3 has 18 amino acids. In DNA form, the CDR3 reads TGTGCCACCAGCAGAGGGGTTCCGAACAGGGGGCTTCATCAGCCCCAGCATTTT. It is translated as CATSRGVPNRGLHQPQHF. Full variable domain (missing parts from reference TRBV15 and TRBJ1-5): DAMVIQNPRYQVTQFGKPVTLSCSQTLNHNVMYWYQQKSSQAPKLLFHYYDKDFNNEADTPDNFQSRRPNTSFCFLDIRSPGLGDTAMYLCATSRGVPNRGLHQPQHFGDGTRLSIL.

V gene TRBV12-3 or TRBV12-4 combines with J gene TRBJ2-1; 9 positions match TRBD1. The length of the CDR3 is 13 residues. V trimming: 5 bases; J trimming: 7 bases; junction bases outside the gene matches: 3. CDR3 in DNA: TGTGCCAGCAGTAAGACAGGGGGGAATGAGCAGTTCTTC. It encodes CASSKTGGNEQFF.

This chain uses TRBV14 with TRBJ2-2; D unclear. Germline CDR1 and CDR2: SGHDN and FVKESK. The CDR3 length is 16 residues. The V gene lost 4 bases and the J gene lost 1 base, with 13 bases spanning the gap. The CDR3 DNA sequence: TGTGCCAGCAGCCGCTCGGTTCAGCTGAACACCGGGGAGCTGTTTTTT. It codes for CASSRSVQLNTGELFF.

The rearrangement uses TRBV5-8 and TRBJ1-5, with 7 nucleotides matching TRBD1. Per the germline V gene, CDR1 is SGHTS and CDR2 is YDEGEE. The CDR3 totals 14 residues. V shed 6 bases, J shed 6 bases, and the junction held 9 bases outside the gene matches. DNA for the CDR3: TGTGCCAGCACGCGAAACAGGGGTGTTCAGCCCCAGCATTTT. It encodes CASTRNRGVQPQHF.

The rearrangement uses TRBV30 and TRBJ2-2; D gene uncertain. The CDR3 sequence is 13 residues long. The V end was cut by 8 bases, the J end by 4 bases, with 14 bases between. The germline V gene has CDR1 GTSNPN and CDR2 SVGIG (reference sequence). The CDR3 loop is CAARYSSTGELFF. The CDR3 DNA reads TGTGCCGCCAGATATTCGAGCACCGGGGAGCTGTTTTTT.

The J gene is TRBJ1-2, the V gene TRBV4-3, with D possibly TRBD1 on 5 matching bases. With 0 bases removed from V and 7 bases from J, the gap between germline ends came to 15 bases. The CDR3 runs to 15 residues. Germline CDR1 is LGHNA and CDR2 is YSLEER. The CDR3 protein is CASSQDVREASGYTF. In DNA form, the CDR3 reads TGCGCCAGCAGCCAAGATGTCAGGGAGGCGAGTGGCTACACCTTC.

This rearrangement joins TRBV28 to TRBJ1-4, with 10 bases lining up with TRBD1. With 0 bases clipped from V and 6 bases from J, the junction kept 7 bases outside the gene matches. The CDR3 is 17 residues long. CDR1 and CDR2 from the germline V gene are MDHEN and SYDVKM. This CDR3 is CASSLWSTGGGHEKLFF. The CDR3 region has the DNA TGTGCCAGCAGTTTATGGTCGACAGGGGGCGGCCATGAAAAACTGTTTTTT.

The chain has TRBV5-1 and TRBJ2-3, with 9 nucleotides matching TRBD1. The CDR3 is 16 residues long. The trim removed 4 bases at V and 3 bases at J, leaving 9 bases unmatched. In germline, CDR1 is SGHRS, CDR2 YFSETQ. The CDR3 bases are TGCGCCAGCAGCCTGGAAGACGGGACAGGGACAGATACGCAGTATTTT. It encodes CASSLEDGTGTDTQYF.